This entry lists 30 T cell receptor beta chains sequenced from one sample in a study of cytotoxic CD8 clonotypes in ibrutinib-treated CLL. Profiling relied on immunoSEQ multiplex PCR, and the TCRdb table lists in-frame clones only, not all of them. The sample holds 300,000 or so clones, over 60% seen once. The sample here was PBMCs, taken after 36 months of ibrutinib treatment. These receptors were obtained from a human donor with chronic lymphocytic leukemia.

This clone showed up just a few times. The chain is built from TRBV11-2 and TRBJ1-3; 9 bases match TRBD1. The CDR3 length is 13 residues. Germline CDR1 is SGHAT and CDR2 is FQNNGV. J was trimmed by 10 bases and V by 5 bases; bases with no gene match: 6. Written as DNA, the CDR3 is TGTGCCAGCAGCCTGGGACAGGGATGGACCATATATTTT. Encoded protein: CASSLGQGWTIYF.

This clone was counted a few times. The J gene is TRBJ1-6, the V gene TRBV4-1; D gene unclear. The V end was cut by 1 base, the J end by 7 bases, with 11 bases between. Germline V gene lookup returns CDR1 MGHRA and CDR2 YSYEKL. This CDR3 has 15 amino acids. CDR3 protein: CASSQGPRGNSPLHF. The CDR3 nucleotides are TGCGCCAGCAGCCAAGGACCCCGAGGGAATTCACCCCTCCACTTT.

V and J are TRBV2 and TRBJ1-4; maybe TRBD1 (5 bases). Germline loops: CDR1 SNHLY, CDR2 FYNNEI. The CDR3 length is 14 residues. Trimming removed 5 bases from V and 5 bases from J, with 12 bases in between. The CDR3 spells CASSPGTLNEKLFF. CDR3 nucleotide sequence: TGTGCCAGCAGTCCCGGGACCCTCAATGAAAAACTGTTTTTT.

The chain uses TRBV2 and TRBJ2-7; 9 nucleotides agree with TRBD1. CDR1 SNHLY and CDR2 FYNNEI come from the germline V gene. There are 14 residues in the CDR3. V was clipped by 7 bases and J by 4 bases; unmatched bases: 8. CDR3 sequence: CASTGDRVRYEQYF. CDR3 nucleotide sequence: TGTGCCAGCACAGGGGACAGGGTGAGGTACGAGCAGTACTTC.

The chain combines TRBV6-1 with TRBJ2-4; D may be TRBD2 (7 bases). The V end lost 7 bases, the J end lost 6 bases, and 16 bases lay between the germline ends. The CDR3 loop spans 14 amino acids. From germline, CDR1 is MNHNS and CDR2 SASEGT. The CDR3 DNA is TGTGCCAGCATCCCCTGGGAGGGGGTAAACATTCAGTACTTC. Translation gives CASIPWEGVNIQYF.

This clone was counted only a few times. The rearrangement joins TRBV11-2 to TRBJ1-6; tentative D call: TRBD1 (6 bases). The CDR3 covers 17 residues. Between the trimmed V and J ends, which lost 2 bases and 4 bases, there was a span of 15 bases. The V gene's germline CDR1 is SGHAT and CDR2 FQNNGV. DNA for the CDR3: TGTGCCAGCAGCTTACGATCTGGACAGTTTTATAATTCACCCCTCCACTTT. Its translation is CASSLRSGQFYNSPLHF.

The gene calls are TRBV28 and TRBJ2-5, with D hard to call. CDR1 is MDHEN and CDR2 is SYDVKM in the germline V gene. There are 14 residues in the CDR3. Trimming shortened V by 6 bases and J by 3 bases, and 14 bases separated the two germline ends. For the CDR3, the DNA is TGTGCCAGCAGGCCCCATGAAATAGAAGAGACCCAGTACTTC. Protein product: CASRPHEIEETQYF.

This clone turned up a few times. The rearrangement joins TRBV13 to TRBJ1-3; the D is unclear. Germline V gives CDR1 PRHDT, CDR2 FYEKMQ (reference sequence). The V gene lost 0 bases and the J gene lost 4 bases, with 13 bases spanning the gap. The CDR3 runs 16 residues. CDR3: CASSLGALGSGNTIYF. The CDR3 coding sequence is TGTGCCAGCAGCTTAGGTGCACTGGGGTCAGGAAACACCATATATTTT.

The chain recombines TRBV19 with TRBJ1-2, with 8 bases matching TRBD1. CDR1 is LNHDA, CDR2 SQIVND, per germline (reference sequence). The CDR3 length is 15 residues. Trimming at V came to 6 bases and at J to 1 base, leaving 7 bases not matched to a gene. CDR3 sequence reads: CASRITGGSNYGYTF. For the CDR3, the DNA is TGTGCCAGTAGGATTACAGGGGGTAGTAACTATGGCTACACCTTC.

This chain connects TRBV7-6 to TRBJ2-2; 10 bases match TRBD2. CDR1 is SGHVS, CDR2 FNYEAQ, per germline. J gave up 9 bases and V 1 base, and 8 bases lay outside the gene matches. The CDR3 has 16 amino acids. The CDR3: CASSLVIAGGSWELFF. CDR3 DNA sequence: TGTGCCAGCAGCTTAGTAATAGCGGGAGGTTCGTGGGAGCTGTTTTTT.

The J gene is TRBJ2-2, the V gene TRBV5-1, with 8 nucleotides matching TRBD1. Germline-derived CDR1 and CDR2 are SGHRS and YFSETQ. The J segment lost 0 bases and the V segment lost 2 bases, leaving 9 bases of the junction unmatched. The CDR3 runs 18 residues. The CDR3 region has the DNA TGCGCCAGCAGCTTAAGGACAGGGCCTTTCGCGAACACCGGGGAGCTGTTTTTT. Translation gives CASSLRTGPFANTGELFF.

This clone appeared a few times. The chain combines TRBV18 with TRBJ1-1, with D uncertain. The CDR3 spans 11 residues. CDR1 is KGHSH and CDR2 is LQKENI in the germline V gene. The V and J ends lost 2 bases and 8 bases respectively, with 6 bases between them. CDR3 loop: CASSPGEEAFF. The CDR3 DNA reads TGTGCCAGCTCACCAGGGGAGGAAGCTTTCTTT. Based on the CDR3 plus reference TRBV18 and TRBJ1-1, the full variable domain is NAGVMQNPRHLVRRRGQEARLRCSPMKGHSHVYWYRQLPEEGLKFMVYLQKENIIDESGMPKERFSAEFPKEGPSILRIQQVVRGDSAAYFCASSPGEEAFFGQGTRLTVV.

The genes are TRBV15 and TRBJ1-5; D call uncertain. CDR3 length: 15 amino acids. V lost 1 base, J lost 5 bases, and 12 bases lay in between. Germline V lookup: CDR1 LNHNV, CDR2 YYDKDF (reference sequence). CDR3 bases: TGTGCCACCAGCAGAGTCAGCCTCAATGATCAGCCCCAGCATTTT. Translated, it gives CATSRVSLNDQPQHF.

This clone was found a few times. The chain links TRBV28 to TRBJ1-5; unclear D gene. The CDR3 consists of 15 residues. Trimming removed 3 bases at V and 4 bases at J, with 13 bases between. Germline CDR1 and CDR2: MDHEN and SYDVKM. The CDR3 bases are TGTGCCAGCAGTTTTTGGCCAGGAGAAAATCAGCCCCAGCATTTT. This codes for CASSFWPGENQPQHF.

CDR3 in amino acids: CASTPTGGGEQFF. CDR3 bases: TGTGCCAGTACCCCCACGGGAGGGGGTGAGCAGTTCTTC. This sequence joins TRBV19 and TRBJ2-1; TRBD2 matches at 8 bases. Trimming cost V 7 bases and J 9 bases; bases outside gene matches: 8. The CDR3 is made up of 13 amino acids. Germline CDR1 is LNHDA and CDR2 is SQIVND (reference sequence).

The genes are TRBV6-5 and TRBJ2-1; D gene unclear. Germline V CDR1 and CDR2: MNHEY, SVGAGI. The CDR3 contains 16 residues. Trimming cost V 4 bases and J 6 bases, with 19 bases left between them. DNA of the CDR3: TGTGCCAGCAGTTTAAACCCGGGCCCCAACGGCAATGAGCAGTTCTTC. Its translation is CASSLNPGPNGNEQFF.

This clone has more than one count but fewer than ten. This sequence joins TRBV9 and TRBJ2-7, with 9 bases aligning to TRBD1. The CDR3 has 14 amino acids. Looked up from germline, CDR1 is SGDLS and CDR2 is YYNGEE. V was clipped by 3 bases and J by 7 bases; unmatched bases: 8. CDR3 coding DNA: TGTGCCAGCAGCGGCCGGGACAGGGCCGATGAGCAGTACTTC. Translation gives CASSGRDRADEQYF.

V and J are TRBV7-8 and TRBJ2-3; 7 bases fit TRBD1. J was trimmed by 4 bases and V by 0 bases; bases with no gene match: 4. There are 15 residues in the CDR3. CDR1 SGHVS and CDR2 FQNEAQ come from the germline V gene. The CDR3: CASSLAETGPDTQYF. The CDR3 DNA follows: TGTGCCAGCAGCTTAGCGGAGACAGGGCCAGATACGCAGTATTTT. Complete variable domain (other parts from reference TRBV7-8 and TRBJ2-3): GAGVSQSPRYKVAKRGQDVALRCDPISGHVSLFWYQQALGQGPEFLTYFQNEAQLDKSGLPSDRFFAERPEGSVSTLKIQRTQQEDSAVYLCASSLAETGPDTQYFGPGTRLTVL.

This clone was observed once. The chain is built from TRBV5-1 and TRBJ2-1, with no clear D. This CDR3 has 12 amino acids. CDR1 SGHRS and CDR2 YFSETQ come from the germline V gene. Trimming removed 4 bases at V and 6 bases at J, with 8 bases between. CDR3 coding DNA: TGCGCCAGCAGCCTACAGCGCAATGAGCAGTTCTTC. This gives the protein CASSLQRNEQFF.

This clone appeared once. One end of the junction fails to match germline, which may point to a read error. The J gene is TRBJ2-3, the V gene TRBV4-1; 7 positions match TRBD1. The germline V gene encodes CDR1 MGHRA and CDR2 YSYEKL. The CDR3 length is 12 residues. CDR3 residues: CASSPGQAPTSF. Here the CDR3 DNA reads TGCGCCAGCAGCCCCGGACAGGCCCCTACCTCTTTT.

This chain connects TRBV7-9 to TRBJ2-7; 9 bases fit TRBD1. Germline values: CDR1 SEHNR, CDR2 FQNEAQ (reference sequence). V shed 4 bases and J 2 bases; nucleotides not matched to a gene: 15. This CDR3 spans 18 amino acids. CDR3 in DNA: TGTGCCAGCAGCTGGATTATCCACGGACAGGGGCAGACCTACGAGCAGTACTTC. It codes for CASSWIIHGQGQTYEQYF.

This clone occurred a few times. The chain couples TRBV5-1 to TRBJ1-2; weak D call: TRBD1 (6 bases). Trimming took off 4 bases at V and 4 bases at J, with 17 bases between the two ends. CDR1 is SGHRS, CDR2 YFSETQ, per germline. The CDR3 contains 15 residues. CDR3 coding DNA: TGCGCCAGCAGCCTGGGACACACTGATTTCTATGGCTACACCTTC. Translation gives CASSLGHTDFYGYTF.

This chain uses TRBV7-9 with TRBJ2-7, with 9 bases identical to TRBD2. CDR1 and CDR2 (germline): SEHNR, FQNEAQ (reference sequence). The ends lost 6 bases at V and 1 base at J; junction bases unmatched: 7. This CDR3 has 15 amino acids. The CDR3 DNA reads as TGTGCCAGCAGGGAAATAGCGGGAGTATCCTACGAGCAGTACTTC. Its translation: CASREIAGVSYEQYF.

The CDR3 DNA sequence: TGTGCCAGCAGTATGGGGTACGAGCAGTACTTC. Protein sequence: CASSMGYEQYF. The gene calls are TRBV27 and TRBJ2-7; D not resolved. The V and J ends lost 5 bases and 4 bases respectively, with 6 bases between them. The CDR3 has 11 residues. CDR1 is MNHEY and CDR2 is SMNVEV in the germline V gene (reference sequence).

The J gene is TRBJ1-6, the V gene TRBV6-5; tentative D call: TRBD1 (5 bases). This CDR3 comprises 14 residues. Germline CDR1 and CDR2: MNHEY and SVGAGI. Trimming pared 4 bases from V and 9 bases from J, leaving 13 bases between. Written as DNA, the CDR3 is TGTGCCAGCAGTTCGAGTATGGGACCTTCACCCCTCCACTTT. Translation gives CASSSSMGPSPLHF.

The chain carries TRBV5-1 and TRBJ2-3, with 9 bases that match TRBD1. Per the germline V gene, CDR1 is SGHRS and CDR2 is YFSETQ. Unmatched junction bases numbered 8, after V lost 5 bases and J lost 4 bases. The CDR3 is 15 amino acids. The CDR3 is CASRGRDRVADTQYF. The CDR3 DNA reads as TGCGCCAGCAGGGGTAGGGACAGGGTGGCAGATACGCAGTATTTT.

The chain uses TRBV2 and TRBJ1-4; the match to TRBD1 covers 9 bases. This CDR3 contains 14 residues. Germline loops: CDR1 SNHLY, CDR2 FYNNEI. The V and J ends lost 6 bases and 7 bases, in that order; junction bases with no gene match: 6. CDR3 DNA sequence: TGTGCCAGCAGGGCACAGGGGGCGTCTGAAAAACTGTTTTTT. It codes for CASRAQGASEKLFF.

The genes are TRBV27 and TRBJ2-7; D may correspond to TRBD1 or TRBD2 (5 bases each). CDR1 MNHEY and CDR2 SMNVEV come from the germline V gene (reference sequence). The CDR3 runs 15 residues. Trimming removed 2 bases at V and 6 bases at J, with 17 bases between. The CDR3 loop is CASSLEPGTELEQYF. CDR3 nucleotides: TGTGCCAGCAGTTTAGAGCCCGGGACGGAGCTCGAGCAGTACTTC.

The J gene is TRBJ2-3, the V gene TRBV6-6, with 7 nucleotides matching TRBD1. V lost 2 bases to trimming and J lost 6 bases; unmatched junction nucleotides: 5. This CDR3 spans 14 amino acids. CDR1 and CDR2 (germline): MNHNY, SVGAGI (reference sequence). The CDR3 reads CASSYDDRDDTQYF. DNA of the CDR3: TGTGCCAGCAGTTACGACGACAGGGATGATACGCAGTATTTT.

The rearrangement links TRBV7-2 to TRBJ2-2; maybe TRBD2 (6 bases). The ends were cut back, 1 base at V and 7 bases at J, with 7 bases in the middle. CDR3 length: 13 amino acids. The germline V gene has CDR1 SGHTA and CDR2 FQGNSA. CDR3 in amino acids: CASSLVAVGELFF. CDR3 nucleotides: TGTGCCAGCAGCTTAGTAGCGGTCGGGGAGCTGTTTTTT.